This record looks at one T cell receptor beta chain sequence and its context. Sample treatment: oral pan-JAK inhibitor, 5-10 mg twice daily. Trimming took 3 bases from V and 4 from J, leaving 15 bases between them. Germline loops: CDR1 GTSNPN, CDR2 SVGIG (reference sequence). CDR3 length: 14 amino acids. cDNA reverse transcribed from extracted RNA served as the sequencing template. The repertoire was sequenced with immunoSEQ multiplex PCR; TCRdb's copy has only in-frame clones and lacks some. This repertoire shows 250,000 to 300,000 clones, more than 45% found once; its top ten account for under 2%. The record originates from a study of CD8+ T cells in alopecia areata.

This receptor was identified in a human donor with alopecia areata. This chain links TRBV30 with TRBJ2-5; D is perhaps TRBD1 or TRBD2 (6 bases each). Material: CD4+ T cells sorted from blood, obtained at week 24, from a patient treated with tofacitinib. The CDR3 loop reads CAWSAARGGETQYF. The DNA for the CDR3 is TGTGCCTGGAGCGCTGCCAGGGGAGGAGAGACCCAGTACTTC. Variable domain in full (rest from reference TRBV30 and TRBJ2-5): SQTIHQWPATLVQPVGSPLSLECTVEGTSNPNLYWYRQAAGRGLQLLFYSVGIGQISSEVPQNLSASRPQDRQFILSSKKLLLSDSGFYLCAWSAARGGETQYFGPGTRLLVL.